The present T cell receptor (beta chain) was sequenced within a study of shared clonotypes between healthy human individuals. Study-level findings and limits: Few donors restricted represented genetic and exposure-history diversity. Clonotype sharing across a few donors was observed for 4% to 6.5% of naive CD4 clonotypes.

Replicate PCRs for sorted subsets used 200 ng DNA; this equaled around 29,000 T cell genomes. Sequencing used immunoSEQ multiplex PCR; TCRdb keeps in-frame clones, though not all of them. Of around 2.1 million clones in the sample, more than 85% are singletons; the top ten hold under 2%. On this clone: The antigen remains undetermined.

Selected positively for CCR7 and CD45RO-negative, naive CD8 cells excluded terminally differentiated effector memory CD45RA+ cells. Germline V gene lookup returns CDR1 SEHNR and CDR2 FQNEAQ (reference sequence). The V end lost 4 bases, the J end lost 5 bases, and 14 bases lay between the germline ends. The CDR3 totals 14 residues. The chain is built from TRBV7-9 and TRBJ2-5; possibly TRBD1 or TRBD2 for D (5 bases each). This TCR came from a man aged 18 to 30 in good health. Some clones in this sample may be carry-over from other donors' samples. Material: naive CD8+ T cells from PBMCs. CDR3 in DNA: TGTGCCAGCAGCTGGAGTGTGGGGGTGGAGACCCAGTACTTC. Protein product: CASSWSVGVETQYF.